Detailed here is one T cell receptor beta chain. Its cognate antigen is unknown. Germline and junction disagree at one end, which may indicate a read error. After CD4 positive bead selection, the CD4-negative fraction gave CD8 T cells. The data derive from a study of naive and memory T cell subsets. Two oligonucleotides, mixed equimolar, formed the beta constant-region primer covering TRBC1 and TRBC2. The ligated cDNA underwent four PCR rounds using SP2 and nested alpha and beta constant-region primers. An oligonucleotide with the SP2 primer and a 12-nucleotide UMI was ligated to the cDNA 3' end. TCRdb reprocessed the UMI-ligation and nested PCR reads via MiXCR and lists one record per CDR3 protein. The sample carries roughly 150,000 distinct CDR3 sequences, 22% recorded once. The CDR3 covers 12 residues. From germline, CDR1 is SNHLY and CDR2 FYNNEI. Broader study findings: In CD4 and CD8 cells, diversity dropped from naive through EMRA. Each distinct alpha or beta sequence counts as one clonotype. Especially in CD8 cells, naive repertoires contained a few larger clonotypes, possibly CD45RA-re-expressing memory cells.

The TCR was taken from a human donor in good health. The chain recombines TRBV2 with TRBJ2-7; no definite D call. Material: naive CD4+ T cells from blood. The CDR3 DNA sequence: TGTGCTAGCAAGAGGCAGGCTTACGAGCAGTACTTC. Amino acid sequence: CASKRQAYEQYF.